These T cell receptor beta chains were read from a single sample in a study of T cells after somatic rescue of genetic block. Profiling relied on immunoSEQ multiplex PCR, and the TCRdb table lists in-frame clones only, not all of them. The sample records around 67,000 clones, approximately 91% being singletons. The sample was peripheral blood mononuclear cells (PBMCs). The source is a man aged 30-40 years. CDR3s include the opening cysteine and the closing phenylalanine or tryptophan. The D gene is left open where the match is weak.

j_call v_call d_call cdr3_aa
TRBJ2-1 TRBV11-2 NA CASSLGGLPLNEQFF
TRBJ2-2 TRBV19 NA CASSKINTGELFF
TRBJ1-3 TRBV7-6 NA CASSLVGSGNTIYF
TRBJ2-2 TRBV7-7 NA CASSSLQGHNTGELFF
TRBJ1-3 TRBV5-6 NA CASSPTPGHYSGNTIYF
TRBJ2-3 TRBV19 TRBD2 CASSPGTSGSTDTQYF
TRBJ1-6 TRBV13 NA CAAGQGLSPLHF
TRBJ1-1 TRBV9 NA CASSVERETEAFF
TRBJ1-5 TRBV14 TRBD1 CASSQDLPGGLHQPQHF
TRBJ2-1 TRBV10-3 TRBD2 CAIKGGRADAYNEQFF
TRBJ2-6 TRBV10-3 NA CAIPGRALSGANVLTF
TRBJ2-7 TRBV4-3 TRBD1 CASSQGTGGLSYEQYF
TRBJ2-3 TRBV4-1 NA CASSYTTQAPRDTQYF
TRBJ2-7 TRBV6-6 TRBD1 CASSPRQGAAYEQYF
TRBJ1-3 TRBV28 NA CATTGWGNSGNTIYF
TRBJ2-5 TRBV7-9 NA CASSGGGLRETQYF
TRBJ2-2 TRBV9 NA CASSVDGGTGELFF
TRBJ2-7 TRBV28 TRBD2 CASSFSGRAYEQYF
TRBJ2-7 TRBV5-6 TRBD2 CASSRGLGNYEQYF
TRBJ2-4 TRBV6-1 TRBD1 CASSPGQMPNIQYF
TRBJ2-1 TRBV7-2 NA CASSLGGGRGLYNEQFF
TRBJ2-3 TRBV18 NA CASSPIRDTQYF
TRBJ2-4 TRBV11-1 TRBD1 CASSLEGQGYIQYF
TRBJ2-7 TRBV9 TRBD2 CASSEGRGVDEQYF
TRBJ1-2 TRBV7-2 NA CASTSSRTTNYGYTF
TRBJ1-5 TRBV5-6 NA CASSQTREQPQHF
TRBJ2-7 TRBV4-2 NA CASSQDGGASSYEQYF
TRBJ2-5 TRBV9 TRBD2 CASSPVAGRHQETQYF
TRBJ1-3 TRBV7-2 NA CASSLSGTLGNTIYF
TRBJ2-7 TRBV27 TRBD1 CASSEPPGQGSEQYF
TRBJ2-7 TRBV9 NA CASSVDSSYEQYF
TRBJ2-2 TRBV11-3 NA CASSLDHRGNTGELFF
TRBJ2-1 TRBV7-9 TRBD2 CASSPGGLAGGPGNNEQFF
TRBJ2-1 TRBV10-3 TRBD1 CAISELRTGRFF
TRBJ1-2 TRBV5-4 NA CASSLSQTYGYTF
TRBJ1-5 TRBV6-5 TRBD1 CASSPDRGRNQPQHF
TRBJ2-2 TRBV7-2 NA CASRVTGTGELFF
TRBJ2-2 TRBV15 TRBD2 CATTSGDFRTGELFF
TRBJ1-3 TRBV5-4 TRBD1 CASSQGTASGNTIYF
TRBJ2-3 TRBV10-3 NA CAIRGSTDTQYF
TRBJ2-5 TRBV2 NA CASSPTDYQETQYF
TRBJ2-2 TRBV4-2 TRBD2 CASSPEWRGGLGGELFF
TRBJ2-5 TRBV28 TRBD2 CASSHGTARGGRQETQYF
TRBJ2-7 TRBV27 NA CASSSQNSYEQYF
TRBJ2-1 TRBV6-1 TRBD2 CASSDAGTSGRVNEQFF
TRBJ1-2 TRBV18 TRBD1 CASSPTGGSSYGYTF
TRBJ2-3 TRBV7-9 NA CASSLGASITDTQYF